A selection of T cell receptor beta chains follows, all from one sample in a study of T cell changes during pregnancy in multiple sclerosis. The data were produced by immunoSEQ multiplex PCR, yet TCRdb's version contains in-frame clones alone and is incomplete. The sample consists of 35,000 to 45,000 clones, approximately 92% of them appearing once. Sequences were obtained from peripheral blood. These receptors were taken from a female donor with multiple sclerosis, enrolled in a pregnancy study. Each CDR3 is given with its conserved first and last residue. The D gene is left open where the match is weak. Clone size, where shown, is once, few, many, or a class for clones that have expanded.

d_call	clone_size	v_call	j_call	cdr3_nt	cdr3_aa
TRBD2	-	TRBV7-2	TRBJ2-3	TGTGCCAGCAGCTTAAAACTAGCGGGAAGGTCAGATACGCAGTATTTT	CASSLKLAGRSDTQYF
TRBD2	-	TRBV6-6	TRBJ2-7	TGTGCCAGCAGTTACTCTGCGGGGGCCTACGAGCAGTACTTC	CASSYSAGAYEQYF
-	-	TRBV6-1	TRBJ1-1	TGTGCCAGCCACCGGGGGGGAGGAACTGAAGCTTTCTTT	CASHRGGGTEAFF
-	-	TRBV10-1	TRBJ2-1	TGCGCCAGCAGTCGGACGTTGGGCCGTCGCGGGCAGTTCTTC	CASSRTLGRRGQFF
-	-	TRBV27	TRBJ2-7	TGTGCCAGCAGGAGATCCGGGACCACCTACGAGCAGTACTTC	CASRRSGTTYEQYF
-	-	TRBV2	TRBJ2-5	TGTGCCAGCAGGGGAGTGGAGGGGATAGGAGAGACCCAGTACTTC	CASRGVEGIGETQYF
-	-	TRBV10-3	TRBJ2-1	TGTGCCATCAGTGCGGGCGGAGCTCGGGGAAATGAGCAGTTCTTC	CAISAGGARGNEQFF
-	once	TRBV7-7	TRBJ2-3	TGTGCTAGCAGCCCACTTATGGGCGTTAGCACAGATACGCAGTATTTT	CASSPLMGVSTDTQYF
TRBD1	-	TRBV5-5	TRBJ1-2	TGTGCCAGCAGCTTACAGGGGGAACCTTATGGCTACACCTTC	CASSLQGEPYGYTF
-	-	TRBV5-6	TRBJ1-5	TGTGCCAGCAGCTTGAGCATCAATGGGGGCAATCAGCCCCAGCATTTT	CASSLSINGGNQPQHF
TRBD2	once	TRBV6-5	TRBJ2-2	TGTGCCAGCAGTATACTAGCGGGAGAGGCCGGGGAGCTGTTTTTT	CASSILAGEAGELFF
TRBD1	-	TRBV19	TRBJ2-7	TGTGCCACCCGGGGGACAGGGACCTACGAGCAGTACTTC	CATRGTGTYEQYF
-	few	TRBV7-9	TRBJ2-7	TGTGCCAGCAGCTTGGGACAAAGCTCCTACGAGCAGTACTTC	CASSLGQSSYEQYF
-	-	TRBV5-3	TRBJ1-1	TGTGCCAGAAGCTTGGCCTCTGGGGTTAACACTGAAGCTTTCTTT	CARSLASGVNTEAFF
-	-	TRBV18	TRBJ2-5	TGTGCCAGCTCACCAAGTTCCGGTCAAGAGACCCAGTACTTC	CASSPSSGQETQYF
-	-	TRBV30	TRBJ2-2	TGTGCCTGGAGTCCAGGGACCGCCCCCGGGGAGCTGTTTTTT	CAWSPGTAPGELFF
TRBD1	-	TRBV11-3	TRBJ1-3	TGTGCCAGCAGCCACAGGGGCTCTGGAAACACCATATATTTT	CASSHRGSGNTIYF
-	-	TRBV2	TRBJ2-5	TGTGCCAGCAGAGCCCTAGGGCCCTCTAAAGAGACCCAGTACTTC	CASRALGPSKETQYF
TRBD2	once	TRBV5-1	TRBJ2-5	TGCGCCAGCAGCCCCGGGGTAGCGGGATTGTTTGAGACCCAGTACTTC	CASSPGVAGLFETQYF
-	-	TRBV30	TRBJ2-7	TGTGCCTGGAGACGGGCAGCAGCCTACGAGCAGTACTTC	CAWRRAAAYEQYF
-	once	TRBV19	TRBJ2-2	TGTGCCAGTAGTATCTGGGGGGCCGGGGAGCTGTTTTTT	CASSIWGAGELFF
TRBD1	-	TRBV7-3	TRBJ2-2	TGTGCCAGCAGTTTGACAGGGGGAGGCACCGGGGAGCTGTTTTTT	CASSLTGGGTGELFF
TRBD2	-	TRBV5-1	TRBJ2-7	TGCGCCAGCAGCTTGGGGGCTAGCGGGGCCTACGAGCAGTACTTC	CASSLGASGAYEQYF
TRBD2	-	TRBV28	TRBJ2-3	TGTGCCAGCAGTTTATTGGGACTAGCGGGAGCAGATACGCAGTATTTT	CASSLLGLAGADTQYF
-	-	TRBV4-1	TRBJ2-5	TGCGCCAGCAGCCTGGTGCCGAGGGAAGAGACCCAGTACTTC	CASSLVPREETQYF
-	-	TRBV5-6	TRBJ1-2	TGTGCCAGCAGCTTGGGAACAAGGGGCTATGGCTACACCTTC	CASSLGTRGYGYTF
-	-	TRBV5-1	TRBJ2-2	TGCGCCAGCAGCTTTGGTGGTACCGGGGAGCTGTTTTTT	CASSFGGTGELFF
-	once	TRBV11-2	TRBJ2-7	TGTGCCAGCAGCTTAGACCCTGGCCTAAGAAACGAGCAGTACTTC	CASSLDPGLRNEQYF
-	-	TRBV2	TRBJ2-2	TGTGCCAGCAGTGGTACCGGGACTCCACACACCGGGGAGCTGTTTTTT	CASSGTGTPHTGELFF
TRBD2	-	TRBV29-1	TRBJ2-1	TGCAGCGTTGTATCTAGCGGGAGGGGAAGCTCCTACAATGAGCAGTTCTTC	CSVVSSGRGSSYNEQFF
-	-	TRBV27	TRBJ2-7	TGTGCCAGCAGTTTAAATTCAGGTGGGAGAGGGTCCTACGAGCAGTACTTC	CASSLNSGGRGSYEQYF
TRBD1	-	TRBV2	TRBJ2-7	TGTGCCAGCGGCAGGGGGCCCGACTCCTACGAGCAGTACTTC	CASGRGPDSYEQYF
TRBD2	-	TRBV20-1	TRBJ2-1	TGCAGTGCTAGAGGGCGGCGGGAGGAGTTCTTC	CSARGRREEFF
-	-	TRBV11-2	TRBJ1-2	TGTGCCAGCAGCTTAGATCCCGGTGGCAGGGGCTTCTATGGCTACACCTTC	CASSLDPGGRGFYGYTF
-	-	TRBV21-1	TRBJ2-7	TGTGCCAGCAGCAAAGAATCGTCGTGGACTAGCGGGAGGGCCACCCCATACGAGCAGTACTTC	CASSKESSWTSGRATPYEQYF
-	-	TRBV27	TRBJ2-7	TGTGCCAGCAGAACCGGGACCGCCGCGTCGTACGAGCAGTACTTC	CASRTGTAASYEQYF
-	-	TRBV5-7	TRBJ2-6	TGTGCCAGCAGCCCTGGGACCCGGGCAAGCTCTGGGGCCAACGTCCTGACTTTC	CASSPGTRASSGANVLTF
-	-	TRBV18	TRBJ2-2	TGTGCCAGCTCACCGACTAGTCTTTCCGGGGAGCTGTTTTTT	CASSPTSLSGELFF
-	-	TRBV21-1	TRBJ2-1	TGTGCCAGCAGGCTCTCCGCTGGGACTAGCGCCTACAATGAGCAGTTCTTC	CASRLSAGTSAYNEQFF
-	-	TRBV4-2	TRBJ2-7	TGTGCCAGCAGCCAAGGGGGCTTAACGGGGCGGGAGCAGTACTTC	CASSQGGLTGREQYF
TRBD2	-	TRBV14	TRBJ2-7	TGTGCCAGCAGCCCCCAGACTAGCGGGAAGCCCTACGAGCAGTACTTC	CASSPQTSGKPYEQYF
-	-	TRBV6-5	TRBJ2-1	TGTGCCAGCAGGACATTGGCGGTCTCCTACAATGAGCAGTTCTTC	CASRTLAVSYNEQFF
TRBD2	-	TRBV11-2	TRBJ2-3	TGTGCCAGCAGCTTAGATGGATTAGCGGGGAGCCCGGGTACGCAGTATTTT	CASSLDGLAGSPGTQYF
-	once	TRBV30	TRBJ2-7	TGTGCCTGGAGCAGGGACACCTACGAGCAGTACTTC	CAWSRDTYEQYF
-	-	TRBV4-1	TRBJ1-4	TGCGCCAGCAGCCAAGAGCCCAGGGACGGTGAAAAACTGTTTTTT	CASSQEPRDGEKLFF
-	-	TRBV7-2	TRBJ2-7	TGTGCCAGCAGCTTAGGCAGGGTCACGGCCTACGAGCAGTACTTC	CASSLGRVTAYEQYF
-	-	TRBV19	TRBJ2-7	TGTGCCACCCAAGAAGGGACCGAGCAGTACTTC	CATQEGTEQYF
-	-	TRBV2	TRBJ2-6	TGTGCCAGCAGTGAGGGGAGACGGCACTCTGGGGCCAACGTCCTGACTTTC	CASSEGRRHSGANVLTF
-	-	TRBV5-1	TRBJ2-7	TGCGCCAGCAGCTTGACAACCGGCTACGAGCAGTACTTC	CASSLTTGYEQYF
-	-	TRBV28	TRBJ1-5	TGTGCCAGCAGTTTTGGTCAGGGCCTTTATAGCAATCAGCCCCAGCATTTT	CASSFGQGLYSNQPQHF
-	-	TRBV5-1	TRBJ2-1	TGCGCCAGCAGCTGGACCGGGACTGAATACAATGAGCAGTTCTTC	CASSWTGTEYNEQFF